This record covers a single TCR beta chain. Mismatch with germline at one junction end may stem from a read error. The data stem from a study of blood T cells in healthy people across ages. Then a second PCR, running about 6 to 11 cycles, was carried out with a sample-barcoded 5' primer and a J-beta primer mix. TCRdb analysed the 5' RACE reads with MiXCR anew, one entry per CDR3 protein. This sample has around 2 million distinct CDR3 sequences, with approximately 39% found just once. The CDR3 runs to 15 residues. Germline V gene data show CDR1 as SGHTA and CDR2 as FQGNSA. This TCR came from a human donor in good health. The sequenced material came from blood. V usage is TRBV7-2 and J usage is TRBJ1-2, with D possibly being TRBD1 (5 bases). CDR3 DNA: TGTGCCAGCAGCCCCCTGAGGGGCCCTAACTATGGCTGCACCTTC. Translated, it gives CASSPLRGPNYGCTF.